Detailed here is one T cell receptor (beta chain). No antigen is known for it. The data belong to a study of blood T cells in healthy people across ages. This CDR3 region has 19 residues. V shed 6 bases and J 11 bases; nucleotides not matched to a gene: 30. Findings and limits, study-wide: Long-lived donors exceeded aged donors in naive CD4+ cells and diversity. Roughly linear age-related decline in beta diversity appeared, significant by age 40.

Alongside a J-beta primer mix, a sample-barcoded 5' primer served in a second PCR lasting roughly 6 to 12 cycles. TCRdb independently ran MiXCR on the 5' RACE reads; one entry per CDR3 protein. The sample holds roughly 800,000 distinct CDR3 sequences, roughly 64% seen once. The receptor was derived from a young man in good health. Specimen: blood. The genes are TRBV12-3 or TRBV12-4 and TRBJ2-5; 7 positions agree with TRBD2. CDR3 sequence reads: CASSKSSGTKPQPGGVQYF. CDR3 bases: TGTGCCAGCAGCAAGAGTTCGGGGACTAAGCCCCAACCAGGCGGGGTGCAGTACTTC.